This passage covers 25 T cell receptor beta chains from one sample sequenced in a study of shared clonotypes between healthy human individuals. TCRdb's table, derived via immunoSEQ multiplex PCR, lists solely in-frame clones and lacks some. The table shows 450,000 to 500,000 clones, with 65% to 80% occurring only once. Sequenced input: PBMCs. The receptor source for this set is a woman between 40 and 55 years old in good health. Some clones in this sample may be carry-over from other donors' samples.

The rearrangement links TRBV11-3 to TRBJ2-1; 11 nucleotides match TRBD2. The CDR3 consists of 15 residues. The junction had 5 bases not matched to a gene; V was cut back by 5 bases and J by 5 bases. Germline CDR1 reads SGHNT; CDR2 reads YENEEA. Written as DNA, the CDR3 is TGTGCCAGCAGCACGACTAGCGGGAATAACAATGAGCAGTTCTTC. It specifies CASSTTSGNNNEQFF.

In regard to this clone: A much larger clone sits a single nucleotide away, making a read error possible. V is TRBV7-2 and J is TRBJ2-2, with D hard to call. Trimming left V 3 bases short and J 0 bases short, with 2 bases between. Per the germline V gene, CDR1 is SGHTA and CDR2 is FQGNSA. The length of the CDR3 is 13 residues. For the CDR3, the DNA is TGTGCCAGCAGCTTTTCGAACACCGGGGAGCTGTTTTTT. It encodes CASSFSNTGELFF.

The chain links TRBV2 to TRBJ2-1; 13 nucleotides align to TRBD2. This CDR3 contains 15 residues. Germline loops: CDR1 SNHLY, CDR2 FYNNEI. V lost 7 bases and J lost 8; bases outside the gene matches: 8. The CDR3 DNA is TGTGCCAGCATTCAGGGACTAGCGGGGTGGGATGAGCAGTTCTTC. Protein: CASIQGLAGWDEQFF. The full variable domain, completed using reference TRBV2 and TRBJ2-1, is EPEVTQTPSHQVTQMGQEVILRCVPISNHLYFYWYRQILGQKVEFLVSFYNNEISEKSEIFDDQFSVERPDGSNFTLKIRSTKLEDSAMYFCASIQGLAGWDEQFFGPGTRLTVL.

V usage is TRBV19 and J usage is TRBJ2-5; a weak D match, TRBD1 (5 bases). Germline loops: CDR1 LNHDA, CDR2 SQIVND (reference sequence). Trimming took off 0 bases at V and 5 bases at J, with 13 bases between the two ends. This CDR3 region has 15 residues. CDR3 sequence (DNA): TGTGCCAGTAGTATAGACAGGGAAGCAGGGGAGACCCAGTACTTC. As protein: CASSIDREAGETQYF.

This chain joins TRBV30 and TRBJ2-6, with D possibly being TRBD1 (5 bases). The germline V gene has CDR1 GTSNPN and CDR2 SVGIG (reference sequence). The V gene lost 2 bases and the J gene lost 5 bases, with 13 bases spanning the gap. This CDR3 contains 15 residues. The CDR3 DNA is TGTGCCTGGAGTAGGGCAGGGTCTAGGGCCAACGTCCTGACTTTC. This translates into CAWSRAGSRANVLTF.

The chain joins TRBV5-1 to TRBJ2-5; unclear D gene. This CDR3 has 13 amino acids. The ends were cut back, 6 bases at V and 2 bases at J, with 11 bases in the middle. Germline V gene sequence: CDR1 SGHRS, CDR2 YFSETQ. The CDR3 DNA reads as TGCGCCAGCAAACATTTGGGGCAAGAGACCCAGTACTTC. Its translation: CASKHLGQETQYF. The full variable domain, its missing parts supplied by reference TRBV5-1 and TRBJ2-5, is KAGVTQTPRYLIKTRGQQVTLSCSPISGHRSVSWYQQTPGQGLQFLFEYFSETQRNKGNFPGRFSGRQFSNSRSEMNVSTLELGDSALYLCASKHLGQETQYFGPGTRLLVL.

The CDR3, as DNA: TGTGCCAGCAGCCGCTCCCGTCGGGGGACTGAAGCTTTCTTT. Translating it yields CASSRSRRGTEAFF. The genes are TRBV11-2 and TRBJ1-1; D is possibly TRBD1 (5 bases). V was pared by 5 bases and J by 5 bases, with 15 bases between. Germline assignment: CDR1 SGHAT and CDR2 FQNNGV. The CDR3 loop spans 14 amino acids.

V and J are TRBV30 and TRBJ2-3, with D possibly being TRBD2 (5 bases). V lost 3 bases, J lost 4 bases, and 14 bases lay in between. CDR1 is GTSNPN and CDR2 is SVGIG in the germline V gene (reference sequence). This CDR3 is built from 14 residues. This CDR3 reads CAWRSAWTADTQYF. CDR3 nucleotides: TGTGCCTGGAGATCAGCTTGGACTGCAGATACGCAGTATTTT.

This clone was seen just once. CDR3 residues: CASSPNSGRYQETQYF. The CDR3 DNA follows: TGTGCCAGCAGCCCTAATAGCGGGAGATACCAAGAGACCCAGTACTTC. This chain links TRBV5-4 with TRBJ2-5; 9 nucleotides agree with TRBD2. This CDR3 comprises 16 residues. Germline trimming cut 4 bases from V and 0 bases from J; bases unmatched to any gene: 7. The germline V gene has CDR1 SGHNT and CDR2 YYREEE (reference sequence).

The V gene is TRBV10-1, the J gene TRBJ2-2, with D perhaps given as TRBD1 or TRBD2 (5 bases each). Trimming took 6 bases from V and 3 from J, leaving 5 bases between them. Germline V gene data show CDR1 as WNHNN and CDR2 as SYGVQD (reference sequence). The CDR3 has 12 amino acids. The CDR3 DNA reads TGCGCCAGCAGGGGGGACACCGGGGAGCTGTTTTTT. Encoded protein: CASRGDTGELFF.

J is TRBJ2-3 and V is TRBV11-3, with D perhaps being TRBD1 or TRBD2 (6 bases each). V was shortened by 5 bases and J by 4 bases, with 16 bases between the two germline ends. CDR1 and CDR2 (germline): SGHNT, YENEEA. The CDR3 is 15 amino acids. The CDR3 here is CASSPRGVSADTQYF. CDR3 DNA: TGTGCCAGCAGCCCAAGGGGGGTATCGGCAGATACGCAGTATTTT.

V usage is TRBV28 and J usage is TRBJ1-2; D is uncertain. Trimming removed 3 bases from V and 1 base from J, with 6 bases in between. The CDR3 is 13 residues long. Germline assignment: CDR1 MDHEN and CDR2 SYDVKM. CDR3 protein: CASSFASNYGYTF. The DNA for the CDR3 is TGTGCCAGCAGTTTTGCGAGTAACTATGGCTACACCTTC.

The chain couples TRBV5-4 to TRBJ2-1; 8 bases align to TRBD1. Germline V gene data show CDR1 as SGHNT and CDR2 as YYREEE (reference sequence). The CDR3 sequence is 15 residues long. Losses at the gene ends were 5 bases for V and 6 bases for J; bases not matched to a gene: 10. The CDR3 coding sequence is TGTGCCAGCAGTAACCCAGGGGGCGGGATCAATGAGCAGTTCTTC. Translated: CASSNPGGGINEQFF.

This clone was counted only a few times. The chain is built from TRBV6-5 and TRBJ2-3; TRBD1 is a possible D gene (5 bases). CDR3 length equals 16 residues. V was clipped by 0 bases and J by 2 bases, with 12 bases between them. Germline-derived CDR1 and CDR2 are MNHEY and SVGAGI. CDR3 loop: CASSYSDTDPTDTQYF. CDR3 coding DNA: TGTGCCAGCAGTTACTCGGACACAGACCCCACAGATACGCAGTATTTT.

This chain joins TRBV7-9 and TRBJ2-7; 14 positions match TRBD2. The CDR3 runs to 17 residues. Trimming removed 2 bases from V and 1 base from J; junction bases left unmatched: 4. Germline V gene sequence: CDR1 SEHNR, CDR2 FQNEAQ (reference sequence). The CDR3 nucleotides read TGTGCCAGCAGCTTAACGACTAGCGGGAGGGATTCCTACGAGCAGTACTTC. Encoded protein: CASSLTTSGRDSYEQYF.

This clone was counted between two and nine times. The J gene is TRBJ2-2, the V gene TRBV30, with D uncertain. Germline assignment: CDR1 GTSNPN and CDR2 SVGIG (reference sequence). There are 15 residues in the CDR3. V gave up 0 bases and J gave up 8 bases, with 16 bases separating them. The CDR3 DNA reads as TGTGCCTGGAGTGTACGGCGGACGGTCGGGGGGGAGCTGTTTTTT. Translation gives CAWSVRRTVGGELFF.

The V call is TRBV30, the J call TRBJ2-5; 7 nucleotides align to TRBD1. The J call is doubtful: the DNA matches TRBJ2-7 better. Germline V CDR1 and CDR2: GTSNPN, SVGIG (reference sequence). The CDR3 runs to 16 residues. CDR3 sequence: CAWSGGRGRPSYEQYF. The DNA of the CDR3 is TGTGCCTGGAGTGGGGGTAGGGGGCGACCCTCGTACGAGCAGTACTTC.

This chain uses TRBV20-1 with TRBJ1-2; D is ambiguous. CDR3 length: 11 amino acids. V was trimmed by 3 bases and J by 8 bases, leaving 10 bases between them. Germline lookup yields CDR1 DFQATT and CDR2 SNEGSKA (reference sequence). The CDR3 DNA reads as TGCAGTGCTAGTACGGTGGAGGGCTACACCTTC. Encoded protein: CSASTVEGYTF.

The chain carries TRBV15 and TRBJ2-5; no clear D gene. The CDR3 has 16 amino acids. Trimming removed 1 base from V and 1 base from J, with 13 bases in between. Germline-derived CDR1 and CDR2 are LNHNV and YYDKDF (reference sequence). This CDR3 is CATSRAGEWSQETQYF. In DNA, the CDR3 is TGTGCCACCAGCAGAGCCGGTGAGTGGTCCCAAGAGACCCAGTACTTC.

This clone was observed a single time. The chain employs TRBV6-5 and TRBJ2-7; D call uncertain. CDR3 size: 13 residues. V was clipped by 5 bases and J by 2 bases, with 10 bases between them. The germline CDR1 and CDR2 sequences are MNHEY and SVGAGI. The CDR3 DNA sequence: TGTGCCAGCAGTGGAGAGGCGACCTACGAGCAGTACTTC. Translation: CASSGEATYEQYF.

The table lists this clone with a few counts. This sequence joins TRBV5-3 and TRBJ1-5; perhaps TRBD1 as D (6 bases). TRBV5-3 has ORF status, its function being uncertain. This CDR3 region has 16 residues. The V gene lost 3 bases and the J gene lost 0 bases, with 13 bases spanning the gap. DNA for the CDR3: TGTGCCAGAAGCTCCGACAGGCACTATAGCAATCAGCCCCAGCATTTT. Protein product: CARSSDRHYSNQPQHF.

The chain is built from TRBV7-9 and TRBJ2-5, with D possibly being TRBD1 (6 bases). This CDR3 region has 12 residues. Germline-derived CDR1 and CDR2 are SEHNR and FQNEAQ (reference sequence). V shed 8 bases and J shed 2 bases, with 9 bases lying between them. CDR3 sequence: CASGTGQETQYF. In DNA form, the CDR3 reads TGTGCCAGCGGCACAGGGCAAGAGACCCAGTACTTC.

V gene TRBV6-1 combines with J gene TRBJ2-7, with 8 bases lining up with TRBD1. The CDR3 is made up of 14 amino acids. Germline V gene lookup returns CDR1 MNHNS and CDR2 SASEGT. The ends lost 11 bases at V and 2 bases at J; junction bases unmatched: 11. The CDR3 bases are TGTGCCGGCGCGACGGGACAGGACCCCTACGAGCAGTACTTC. Translated: CAGATGQDPYEQYF.

The chain combines TRBV7-2 with TRBJ2-2; 8 nucleotides line up with TRBD2. CDR1 is SGHTA and CDR2 is FQGNSA in the germline V gene. The CDR3 loop spans 16 amino acids. V gave up 1 base and J gave up 1 base; unmatched junction bases: 2. CDR3 DNA sequence: TGTGCCAGCAGCTTAGTGGCGGGAGGGAACACCGGGGAGCTGTTTTTT. It specifies CASSLVAGGNTGELFF.

This clone has just a few counts. The chain carries TRBV6-6 and TRBJ2-1; D is perhaps TRBD1 (5 bases). V lost 8 bases to trimming and J lost 9 bases, with 17 bases between them. The CDR3 covers 13 residues. CDR1 is MNHNY and CDR2 is SVGAGI in the germline V gene (reference sequence). DNA for the CDR3: TGTGCCAGCGGACCCGACTGGGGCGGTGAGCAGTTCTTC. The encoded protein is CASGPDWGGEQFF.